These 2 T cell receptor beta chains were sequenced from one sample in a study of cytomegalovirus exposure and HLA in healthy donors. Vbeta (60) and Jbeta (13) primers were used in the PCR. TCRdb's copy holds only in-frame clones and misses some; the assay was immunoSEQ multiplex PCR. The sample consists of 150,000 to 200,000 clones, around 83% of them appearing once. Sequencing was carried out using PBMCs. The receptors originated from a woman aged 40 to 50 in good health and CMV-seronegative.

The chain employs TRBV7-2 and TRBJ2-2, with a weak D call TRBD2 (6 bases). The CDR3 consists of 15 residues. CDR1 is SGHTA, CDR2 FQGNSA, per germline. V gave up 3 bases and J gave up 4 bases, with 12 bases separating them. This chain's CDR3 is CASSFTGAGTGELFF. The CDR3 bases are TGTGCCAGCAGCTTCACGGGAGCAGGCACCGGGGAGCTGTTTTTT.

V is TRBV11-2 and J is TRBJ2-7; 7 bases align to TRBD1. The CDR3 runs to 13 residues. From germline, CDR1 is SGHAT and CDR2 FQNNGV. Germline trimming cut 4 bases from V and 2 bases from J; bases unmatched to any gene: 2. The CDR3 DNA is TGTGCCAGCAGCTCGGGACAGACCTACGAGCAGTACTTC. This encodes CASSSGQTYEQYF.